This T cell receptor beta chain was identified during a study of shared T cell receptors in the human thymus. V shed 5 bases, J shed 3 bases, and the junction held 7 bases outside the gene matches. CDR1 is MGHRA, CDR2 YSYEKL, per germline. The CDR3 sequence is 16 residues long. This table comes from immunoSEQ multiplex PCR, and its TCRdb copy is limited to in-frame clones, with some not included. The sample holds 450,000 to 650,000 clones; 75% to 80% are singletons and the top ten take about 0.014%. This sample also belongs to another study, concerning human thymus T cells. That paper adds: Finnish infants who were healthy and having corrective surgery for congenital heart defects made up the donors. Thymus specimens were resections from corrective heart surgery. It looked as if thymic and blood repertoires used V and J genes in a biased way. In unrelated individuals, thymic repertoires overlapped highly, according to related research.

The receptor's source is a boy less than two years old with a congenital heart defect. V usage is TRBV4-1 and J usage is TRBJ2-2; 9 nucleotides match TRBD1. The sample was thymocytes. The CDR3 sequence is CASSFNRGPDTGELFF. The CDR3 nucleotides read TGCGCCAGCAGCTTCAACAGGGGGCCGGACACCGGGGAGCTGTTTTTT.